The 24 T cell receptor beta chains listed next were all sequenced from one sample in a study of beta chain features in type 1 diabetes. The whole isolated RNA underwent reverse transcription, so sequencing captured expressed TCRB transcripts. TCRdb keeps only in-frame clones here, not all; method: immunoSEQ multiplex PCR. This sample has more than 300,000 clones, with less than 10% found just once. Sequencing was carried out using central memory CD4+ T cells from blood. The receptors stem from a woman between 18 and 29 years old in good health.

This clone was counted a few times. The chain is built from TRBV5-1 and TRBJ2-5, with TRBD1 as a possible D gene (6 bases). CDR3 size: 13 residues. From germline, CDR1 is SGHRS and CDR2 YFSETQ. V was pared by 4 bases and J by 2 bases, with 9 bases between. The CDR3 protein is CASSQGGQETQYF. CDR3 bases: TGCGCCAGCAGCCAAGGGGGACAAGAGACCCAGTACTTC.

The chain combines TRBV4-2 with TRBJ2-1, with TRBD2 identical over 11 bases. V was clipped by 1 base and J by 6 bases; unmatched bases: 5. This CDR3 comprises 16 residues. Germline V gives CDR1 LGHNA, CDR2 YNFKEQ. CDR3: CASSQGSGRARNEQFF. The CDR3 coding sequence is TGTGCCAGCAGCCAAGGTAGCGGGAGGGCCCGCAATGAGCAGTTCTTC.

This clone was observed a handful of times. J is TRBJ2-1 and V is TRBV11-2; D unclear. The CDR3 is made up of 12 amino acids. Trimming removed 3 bases from V and 7 bases from J, with 7 bases in between. Germline CDR1 is SGHAT and CDR2 is FQNNGV. Here the CDR3 reads CASSLVQNEQFF. The CDR3 region has the DNA TGTGCCAGCAGCTTGGTGCAGAATGAGCAGTTCTTC.

This clone was found a few times. This chain joins TRBV10-3 and TRBJ2-7; unclear D gene. This CDR3 has 13 amino acids. Germline V gene sequence: CDR1 ENHRY, CDR2 SYGVKD. V lost 11 bases and J lost 5, with 19 bases in between. This CDR3 is CASHGQASHEQYF. CDR3 bases: TGTGCCTCACACGGGCAGGCAAGCCACGAGCAGTACTTC.

The chain is built from TRBV18 and TRBJ2-3, with no clear D. V was cut by 8 bases and J by 0 bases, with 15 bases left in between. This CDR3 spans 15 amino acids. Per the germline V gene, CDR1 is KGHSH and CDR2 is LQKENI. CDR3 residues: CASPDRAASTDTQYF. CDR3 coding DNA: TGTGCCAGCCCAGATAGGGCGGCTAGCACAGATACGCAGTATTTT.

The chain is built from TRBV14 and TRBJ1-2, with TRBD1 as a possible D gene (5 bases). Trimming stripped 2 bases from V and 2 bases from J, with 6 bases between. The CDR3 covers 13 residues. Germline V gene sequence: CDR1 SGHDN, CDR2 FVKESK. The CDR3 nucleotides are TGTGCCAGCAGCCAACAGGGAAACTATGGCTACACCTTC. This encodes CASSQQGNYGYTF.

V and J are TRBV29-1 and TRBJ2-1, with D tentatively TRBD2 (6 bases). The germline V gene encodes CDR1 SQVTM and CDR2 ANQGSEA. CDR3 length: 11 amino acids. V was shortened by 8 bases and J by 10 bases, with 15 bases between the two germline ends. In DNA, the CDR3 is TGCAGCCATAGCGGATCAAACGAGCAGTTCTTC. Translation gives CSHSGSNEQFF.

A few counts support this clone. As DNA, the CDR3 is TGTGCCAGCGGGTCTTTAGGGGGAGGTCTCAATGAGCAGTTCTTC. Translated, it gives CASGSLGGGLNEQFF. The V call is TRBV7-8, the J call TRBJ2-1, with D perhaps matching TRBD1 or TRBD2 (6 bases each). Per germline, CDR1 SGHVS and CDR2 FQNEAQ. Deletions cut 8 bases from V and 6 bases from J, with 20 bases between. This CDR3 contains 15 residues.

The chain couples TRBV28 to TRBJ1-2; 9 nucleotides align to TRBD1. J lost 3 bases, V lost 4 bases, and 6 bases had no gene match. In germline, CDR1 is MDHEN, CDR2 SYDVKM. The CDR3 is made up of 15 amino acids. In DNA, the CDR3 is TGTGCCAGCAGTTCCCAGACAGGGGGGCACTATGGCTACACCTTC. Translated: CASSSQTGGHYGYTF.

The chain uses TRBV28 and TRBJ1-2; TRBD1 is a possible D gene (5 bases). Germline CDR1 and CDR2: MDHEN and SYDVKM. The CDR3 is made up of 18 amino acids. Deletions cut 5 bases from V and 4 bases from J, with 26 bases between. The CDR3 reads CASSDNRGRAPFGYGYTF. The CDR3 DNA reads TGTGCCAGCAGTGACAATAGGGGCAGGGCCCCTTTTGGCTATGGCTACACCTTC.

This clone was recorded a few times. The chain joins TRBV5-4 to TRBJ2-3, with 12 bases that match TRBD2. The CDR3 totals 15 residues. Germline V gives CDR1 SGHNT, CDR2 YYREEE (reference sequence). The V segment lost 4 bases and the J segment 3 bases; nucleotides outside the gene matches: 3. CDR3 region: CASSRTSGRTDTQYF. CDR3 bases: TGTGCCAGCAGCCGTACTAGCGGGAGGACAGATACGCAGTATTTT.

This clone was found a few times. The chain recombines TRBV10-3 with TRBJ2-5; D remains ambiguous. V lost 1 base, J lost 5 bases, and 11 bases lay in between. The CDR3 has 14 residues. CDR1 ENHRY and CDR2 SYGVKD come from the germline V gene. For the CDR3, the DNA is TGTGCCATCAGTGAGTTCGGTGGTGGGGAGACCCAGTACTTC. Protein: CAISEFGGGETQYF.

This clone was detected only a few times. The chain is built from TRBV7-3 and TRBJ2-1; 9 bases align to TRBD2. V trimming: 5 bases; J trimming: 0 bases; junction bases outside the gene matches: 5. The CDR3 spans 16 residues. Looked up from germline, CDR1 is SGHTA and CDR2 is FQGTGA. The CDR3 here is CASSHNSGSSYNEQFF. Written as DNA, the CDR3 is TGTGCCAGCAGCCACAATAGCGGGAGCTCCTACAATGAGCAGTTCTTC.

This clone was picked up many times. J is TRBJ2-3 and V is TRBV7-3; 9 bases map to TRBD2. J was trimmed by 1 base and V by 0 bases; bases with no gene match: 5. The CDR3 runs to 17 residues. The germline V gene has CDR1 SGHTA and CDR2 FQGTGA. CDR3 region: CASSLTPRTSGTDTQYF. The CDR3, as DNA: TGTGCCAGCAGCTTAACCCCTCGGACTAGCGGCACAGATACGCAGTATTTT.

This clone was seen only a few times. This chain uses TRBV13 with TRBJ2-3; 10 nucleotides agree with TRBD2. Germline V CDR1 and CDR2: PRHDT, FYEKMQ (reference sequence). V shed 4 bases and J 1 base; nucleotides not matched to a gene: 5. The length of the CDR3 is 16 residues. CDR3 nucleotides: TGTGCCAGCAGCTCTCTAGCGGGAGTTGGCACAGATACGCAGTATTTT. Translated: CASSSLAGVGTDTQYF.

The genes are TRBV15 and TRBJ1-1, with a tentative D call TRBD1 (6 bases). Trimming shortened V by 0 bases and J by 6 bases, and 8 bases separated the two germline ends. The CDR3 is 13 residues long. The germline V gene encodes CDR1 LNHNV and CDR2 YYDKDF (reference sequence). CDR3: CATSRDRGSEAFF. The CDR3 DNA reads TGTGCCACCAGCAGAGACAGGGGTTCTGAAGCTTTCTTT. The full variable domain, in which reference TRBV15 and TRBJ1-1 provide the parts outside the CDR3, is DAMVIQNPRYQVTQFGKPVTLSCSQTLNHNVMYWYQQKSSQAPKLLFHYYDKDFNNEADTPDNFQSRRPNTSFCFLDIRSPGLGDTAMYLCATSRDRGSEAFFGQGTRLTVV.

This chain joins TRBV5-5 and TRBJ2-5; 11 bases map to TRBD1. The CDR3 is 14 amino acids. Germline V gene sequence: CDR1 SGHKS, CDR2 YYEKEE (reference sequence). The V gene end was trimmed by 4 bases and the J gene end by 4 bases; junction bases not matched to a gene: 3. The CDR3 sequence: CASSTGTGGETQYF. As DNA, the CDR3 is TGTGCCAGCAGCACCGGGACAGGGGGAGAGACCCAGTACTTC.

This clone was seen a few times. This chain uses TRBV5-1 with TRBJ2-1; 7 bases align to TRBD2. J was trimmed by 10 bases and V by 2 bases; bases with no gene match: 6. CDR1 and CDR2 from the germline V gene are SGHRS and YFSETQ. The CDR3 is 13 amino acids. Here the CDR3 reads CASSLAGPREQFF. The CDR3 bases are TGCGCCAGCAGCTTAGCGGGGCCTCGGGAGCAGTTCTTC.

The V gene is TRBV6-6, the J gene TRBJ2-3, with no clear D. The ends were cut back, 9 bases at V and 8 bases at J, with 9 bases in the middle. Germline V lookup: CDR1 MNHNY, CDR2 SVGAGI (reference sequence). The CDR3 extends over 10 amino acids. As DNA, the CDR3 is TGTGCCAGACCGTATGGTACGCAGTATTTT. This encodes CARPYGTQYF.

This clone was seen a handful of times. This rearrangement joins TRBV5-4 to TRBJ1-2; 8 bases fit TRBD1. The CDR3 runs to 13 residues. Germline CDR1 reads SGHNT; CDR2 reads YYREEE (reference sequence). V shed 6 bases, J shed 4 bases, and the junction held 5 bases outside the gene matches. CDR3 sequence reads: CASMGQETYGYTF. Here the CDR3 DNA reads TGTGCCAGCATGGGACAGGAGACCTATGGCTACACCTTC.

The chain combines TRBV7-2 with TRBJ1-1; 8 nucleotides agree with TRBD1. Germline V lookup: CDR1 SGHTA, CDR2 FQGNSA. This CDR3 is built from 15 residues. The V gene end was trimmed by 6 bases and the J gene end by 3 bases; junction bases not matched to a gene: 9. The CDR3 is CASSFVQGADTEAFF. The CDR3 DNA reads as TGTGCCAGCAGTTTTGTCCAGGGGGCGGACACTGAAGCTTTCTTT.

The V gene is TRBV9, the J gene TRBJ2-5; tentative D call: TRBD2 (6 bases). The ends were cut back, 0 bases at V and 5 bases at J, with 14 bases in the middle. This CDR3 region has 15 residues. Germline V lookup: CDR1 SGDLS, CDR2 YYNGEE. CDR3 region: CASSVATGRRETQYF. In DNA, the CDR3 is TGTGCCAGCAGCGTAGCTACGGGGAGGCGGGAGACCCAGTACTTC.

This clone came up many times. This rearrangement joins TRBV14 to TRBJ2-7; TRBD2 matches at 16 bases. Germline loops: CDR1 SGHDN, CDR2 FVKESK. This CDR3 has 17 amino acids. V dropped 4 bases and J dropped 3; count of bases not matched to a gene: 6. CDR3 region: CASSLGLAGGPFYEQYF. In DNA, the CDR3 is TGTGCCAGCAGCCTGGGACTAGCGGGAGGGCCCTTCTACGAGCAGTACTTC. Together with reference TRBV14 and TRBJ2-7, the CDR3 gives the full variable domain: EAGVTQFPSHSVIEKGQTVTLRCDPISGHDNLYWYRRVMGKEIKFLLHFVKESKQDESGMPNNRFLAERTGGTYSTLKVQPAELEDSGVYFCASSLGLAGGPFYEQYFGPGTRLTVT.

The sample holds a few counts of this clone. The chain combines TRBV6-6 with TRBJ2-5; 10 bases map to TRBD2. This CDR3 spans 15 amino acids. Germline V lookup: CDR1 MNHNY, CDR2 SVGAGI (reference sequence). V was clipped by 6 bases and J by 4 bases; unmatched bases: 8. CDR3 loop: CASSLAGVELETQYF. In DNA form, the CDR3 reads TGTGCCAGCAGCCTAGCGGGAGTTGAACTAGAGACCCAGTACTTC.